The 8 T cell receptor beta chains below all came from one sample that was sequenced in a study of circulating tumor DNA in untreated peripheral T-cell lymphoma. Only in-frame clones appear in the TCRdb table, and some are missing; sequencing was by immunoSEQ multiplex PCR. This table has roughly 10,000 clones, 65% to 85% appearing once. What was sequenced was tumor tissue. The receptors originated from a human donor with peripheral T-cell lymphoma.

The CDR3 spells CASSPGQDYEQYF. CDR3 bases: TGTGCCAGCTCACCGGGACAGGACTACGAGCAGTACTTC. V and J are TRBV18 and TRBJ2-7; 8 nucleotides agree with TRBD1. CDR3 length: 13 residues. Looked up from germline, CDR1 is KGHSH and CDR2 is LQKENI. The junction had 1 base not matched to a gene; V was cut back by 3 bases and J by 3 bases. The full variable domain, its missing parts supplied by reference TRBV18 and TRBJ2-7, is NAGVMQNPRHLVRRRGQEARLRCSPMKGHSHVYWYRQLPEEGLKFMVYLQKENIIDESGMPKERFSAEFPKEGPSILRIQQVVRGDSAAYFCASSPGQDYEQYFGPGTRLTVT.

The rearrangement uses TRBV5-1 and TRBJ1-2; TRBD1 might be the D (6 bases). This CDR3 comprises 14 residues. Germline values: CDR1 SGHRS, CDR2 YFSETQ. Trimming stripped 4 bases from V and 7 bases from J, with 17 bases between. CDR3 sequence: CASSQYPRGIGYTF. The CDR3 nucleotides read TGCGCCAGCAGCCAATACCCCAGGGGTATTGGCTACACCTTC. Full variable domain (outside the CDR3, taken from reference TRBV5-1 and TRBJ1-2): KAGVTQTPRYLIKTRGQQVTLSCSPISGHRSVSWYQQTPGQGLQFLFEYFSETQRNKGNFPGRFSGRQFSNSRSEMNVSTLELGDSALYLCASSQYPRGIGYTFGSGTRLTVV.

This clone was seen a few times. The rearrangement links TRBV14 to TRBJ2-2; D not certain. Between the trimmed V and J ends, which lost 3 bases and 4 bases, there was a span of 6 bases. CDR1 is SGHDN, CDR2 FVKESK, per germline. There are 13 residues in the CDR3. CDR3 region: CASSQALTGELFF. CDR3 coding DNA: TGTGCCAGCAGCCAGGCACTCACCGGGGAGCTGTTTTTT.

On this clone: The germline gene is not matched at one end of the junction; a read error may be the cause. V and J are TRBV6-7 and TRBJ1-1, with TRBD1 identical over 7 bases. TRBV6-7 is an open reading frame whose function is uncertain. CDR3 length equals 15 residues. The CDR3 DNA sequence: TGTGCCAGCAGTTACCAGACAGGGTTTGACGGTGAAGCTTTTTTT. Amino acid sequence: CASSYQTGFDGEAFF.

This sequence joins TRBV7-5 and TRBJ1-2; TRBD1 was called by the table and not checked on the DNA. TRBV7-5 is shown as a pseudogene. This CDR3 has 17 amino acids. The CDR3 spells CASSHPRQGGPNYGYTF. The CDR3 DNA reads TGTGCCAGCAGCCACCCAAGACAGGGTGGACCTAACTATGGCTACACCTTC.

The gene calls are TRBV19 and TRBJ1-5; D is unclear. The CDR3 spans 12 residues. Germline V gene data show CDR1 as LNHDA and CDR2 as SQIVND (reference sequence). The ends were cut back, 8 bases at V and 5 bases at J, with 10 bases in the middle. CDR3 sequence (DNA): TGTGCCAGTTCCTATTCCTATCAGCCCCAGCATTTT. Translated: CASSYSYQPQHF.

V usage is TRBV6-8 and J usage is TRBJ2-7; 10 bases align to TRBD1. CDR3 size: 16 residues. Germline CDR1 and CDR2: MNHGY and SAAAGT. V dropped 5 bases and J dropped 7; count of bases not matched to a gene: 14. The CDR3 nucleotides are TGTGCCAGCAGTCCCTGGGGGGACAGGGGCTCCCAGGAGCAGTACTTC. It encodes CASSPWGDRGSQEQYF.

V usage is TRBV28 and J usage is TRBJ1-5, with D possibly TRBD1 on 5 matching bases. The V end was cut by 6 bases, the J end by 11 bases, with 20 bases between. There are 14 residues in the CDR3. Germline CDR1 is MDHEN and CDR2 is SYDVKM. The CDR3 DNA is TGTGCCAGCAGACGACAGTCCCCGGGATCAGCCCAGCATTTT. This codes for CASRRQSPGSAQHF.